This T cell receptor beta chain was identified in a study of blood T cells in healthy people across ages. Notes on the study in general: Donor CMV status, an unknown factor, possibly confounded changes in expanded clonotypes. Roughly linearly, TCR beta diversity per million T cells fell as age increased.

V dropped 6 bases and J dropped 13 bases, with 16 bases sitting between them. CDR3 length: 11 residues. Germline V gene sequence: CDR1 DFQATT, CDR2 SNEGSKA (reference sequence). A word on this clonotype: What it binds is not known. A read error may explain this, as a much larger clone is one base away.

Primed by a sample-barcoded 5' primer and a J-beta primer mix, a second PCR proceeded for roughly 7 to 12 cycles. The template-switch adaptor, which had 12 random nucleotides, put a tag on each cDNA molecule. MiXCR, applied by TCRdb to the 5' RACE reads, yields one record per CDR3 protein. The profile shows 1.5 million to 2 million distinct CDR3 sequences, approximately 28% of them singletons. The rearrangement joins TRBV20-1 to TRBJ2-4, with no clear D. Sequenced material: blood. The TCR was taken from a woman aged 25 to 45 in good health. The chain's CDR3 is CSANEYNEQYF. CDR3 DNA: TGCAGTGCCAACGAATACAATGAGCAGTACTTC.